The entry below gives a single T cell receptor beta chain sequence along with its context. Here immunoSEQ multiplex PCR was the method, and the copy in TCRdb shows in-frame clones only, minus some. The profile shows approximately 130,000 clones, around 87% of them singletons. This sample was included in a study of control samples from healthy donors and cancer patients. The CDR3 sequence is 16 residues long. With V trimmed by 5 bases and J by 7 bases, 9 bases remained unmatched. CDR1 is ENHRY, CDR2 SYGVKD, per germline. The rearrangement links TRBV10-3 to TRBJ1-6, with TRBD1 matching over 9 bases. This TCR came from a man between 60 and 75 years old in good health. The sample was blood. The CDR3 sequence is CAISSTGQGVNSPLHF. CDR3 nucleotides: TGTGCCATCAGTAGTACGGGACAGGGTGTGAATTCACCCCTCCACTTT.